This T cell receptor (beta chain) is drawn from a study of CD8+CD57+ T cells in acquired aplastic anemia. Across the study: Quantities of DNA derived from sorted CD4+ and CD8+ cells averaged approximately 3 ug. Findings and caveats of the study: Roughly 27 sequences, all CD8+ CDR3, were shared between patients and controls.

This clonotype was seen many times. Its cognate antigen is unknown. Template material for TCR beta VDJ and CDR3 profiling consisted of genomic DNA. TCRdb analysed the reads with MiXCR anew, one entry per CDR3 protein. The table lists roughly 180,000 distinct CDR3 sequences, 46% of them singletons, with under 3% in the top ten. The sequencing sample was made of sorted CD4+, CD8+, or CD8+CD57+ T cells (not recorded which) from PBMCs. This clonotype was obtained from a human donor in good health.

The CDR3 reads CSARSFSSGAYNEQFF. As DNA, the CDR3 is TGCAGTGCTAGATCTTTCAGTAGCGGGGCCTACAATGAGCAGTTCTTC. This rearrangement joins TRBV20-1 to TRBJ2-1, with 8 bases identical to TRBD2. Germline values: CDR1 DFQATT, CDR2 SNEGSKA (reference sequence). Germline trimming cut 2 bases from V and 2 bases from J; bases unmatched to any gene: 8. This CDR3 comprises 16 residues.